These 30 T cell receptor beta chains share one sample of origin, sequenced in a study of PD-1 blockade in classical Hodgkin lymphoma. Time point defined: cycle 4 day 1 (C4D1), after 6 weeks of nivolumab. In every patient, relapse followed autologous stem cell transplantation, while exposure to brentuximab vedotin differed. Libraries were prepared by immunoSEQ multiplex PCR; TCRdb keeps only in-frame clonotypes and omits some of them. The table has tens of thousands of clones, around nine tenths seen once. The sequenced sample was peripheral blood mononuclear cells (PBMCs), obtained before the fourth cycle of nivolumab. These receptors were taken from a human donor with classical Hodgkin lymphoma.

This sequence joins TRBV19 and TRBJ2-7, with 10 bases aligning to TRBD1. Germline V gene lookup returns CDR1 LNHDA and CDR2 SQIVND (reference sequence). The CDR3 sequence is 16 residues long. J was trimmed by 4 bases and V by 3 bases; bases with no gene match: 9. CDR3 nucleotide sequence: TGTGCCAGTAGTATTGCGGGACAGGGGCGGAGGTACGAGCAGTACTTC. Translated, it gives CASSIAGQGRRYEQYF.

The chain joins TRBV27 to TRBJ2-2; D is ambiguous. Trimming shortened V by 3 bases and J by 6 bases, and 2 bases separated the two germline ends. CDR3 length equals 11 residues. Germline loops: CDR1 MNHEY, CDR2 SMNVEV (reference sequence). The CDR3 DNA follows: TGTGCCAGCAGTTTTGCCGGGGAGCTGTTTTTT. It is translated as CASSFAGELFF.

V gene TRBV28 combines with J gene TRBJ2-7; D perhaps matches TRBD1 (5 bases). CDR1 MDHEN and CDR2 SYDVKM come from the germline V gene. The CDR3 loop spans 14 amino acids. The V end lost 3 bases, the J end lost 7 bases, and 16 bases lay between the germline ends. The DNA for the CDR3 is TGTGCCAGCAGTTTGAACCAGGGTTCAGCGGAGCAGTACTTC. Encoded protein: CASSLNQGSAEQYF.

V and J are TRBV7-6 and TRBJ2-7; D uncertain. The germline CDR1 and CDR2 sequences are SGHVS and FNYEAQ. This CDR3 spans 15 amino acids. Trimming removed 2 bases from V and 0 bases from J, with 11 bases in between. CDR3 protein: CASSLRDLSSYEQYF. The CDR3 DNA sequence: TGTGCCAGCAGCTTACGAGACTTGAGCTCCTACGAGCAGTACTTC.

The chain links TRBV6-5 to TRBJ2-5; D possibly corresponds to TRBD1 (6 bases). The germline CDR1 and CDR2 sequences are MNHEY and SVGAGI. The CDR3 extends over 13 amino acids. V was clipped by 2 bases and J by 3 bases, with 7 bases between them. CDR3 DNA: TGTGCCAGCAGTTACGCAGGGGAAGAGACCCAGTACTTC. Translation: CASSYAGEETQYF.

V gene TRBV7-2 combines with J gene TRBJ1-1; the D gene is possibly TRBD1 (6 bases). The V end lost 5 bases, the J end lost 2 bases, and 15 bases lay between the germline ends. CDR1 is SGHTA and CDR2 is FQGNSA in the germline V gene. The CDR3 totals 15 residues. CDR3 DNA sequence: TGTGCCAGCAGCGAGCTCGGAGGGGGTAACACTGAAGCTTTCTTT. Translating it yields CASSELGGGNTEAFF.

The rearrangement uses TRBV29-1 and TRBJ2-6; possible D gene TRBD1, 5 bases. Deletions cut 6 bases from V and 2 bases from J, with 8 bases between. CDR3 size: 13 residues. CDR1 is SQVTM and CDR2 is ANQGSEA in the germline V gene. The DNA of the CDR3 is TGCAGCGTAACAGGTACTGGGGCCAACGTCCTGACTTTC. As protein: CSVTGTGANVLTF.

The rearrangement uses TRBV15 and TRBJ2-4; D is possibly TRBD1 (6 bases). V lost 1 base to trimming and J lost 3 bases, with 10 bases between them. CDR3 size: 15 residues. Germline CDR1 LNHNV, CDR2 YYDKDF (reference sequence). The CDR3, as DNA: TGTGCCACCAGCAGAGCAGGGGCGGGCAAAAACATTCAGTACTTC. Protein: CATSRAGAGKNIQYF.

This clone came up once. This rearrangement joins TRBV6-5 to TRBJ1-1; possible D gene TRBD1, 5 bases. The CDR3 runs 14 residues. The V gene lost 6 bases and the J gene lost 8 bases, with 19 bases spanning the gap. Per germline, CDR1 MNHEY and CDR2 SVGAGI. The CDR3 here is CASSPPFGGREAFF. CDR3 sequence (DNA): TGTGCCAGCAGCCCGCCTTTCGGGGGTCGGGAAGCTTTCTTT.

V is TRBV11-2 and J is TRBJ2-3, with 7 bases aligning to TRBD2. Germline lookup yields CDR1 SGHAT and CDR2 FQNNGV. The CDR3 consists of 16 residues. The V gene end was trimmed by 2 bases and the J gene end by 0 bases; junction bases not matched to a gene: 5. The DNA for the CDR3 is TGTGCCAGCAGCTTAAGGGGTAGCGGGAGCACAGATACGCAGTATTTT. This sequence encodes CASSLRGSGSTDTQYF.

CDR3 coding DNA: TGTGCCAGCTCATATACCGGGACTAGCCCTTACGAGCAGTACTTC. Translation: CASSYTGTSPYEQYF. The chain recombines TRBV18 with TRBJ2-7, with 9 bases matching TRBD2. Trimming at V came to 5 bases and at J to 4 bases, leaving 9 bases not matched to a gene. Per germline, CDR1 KGHSH and CDR2 LQKENI. CDR3 length: 15 residues.

The rearrangement uses TRBV11-3 and TRBJ2-3; 7 bases match TRBD2. CDR1 and CDR2 (germline): SGHNT, YENEEA. This CDR3 has 13 amino acids. The V and J ends lost 4 bases and 8 bases, in that order; junction bases with no gene match: 6. Here the CDR3 DNA reads TGTGCCAGCAGCTCTTTGACGGGGGGTACGCAGTATTTT. Amino acids: CASSSLTGGTQYF.

V and J are TRBV14 and TRBJ2-6; 8 nucleotides line up with TRBD2. The length of the CDR3 is 15 residues. Unmatched junction bases numbered 2, after V lost 3 bases and J lost 4 bases. The V gene's germline CDR1 is SGHDN and CDR2 FVKESK. The CDR3 is CASSHRLAGANVLTF. In nucleotides, the CDR3 is TGTGCCAGCAGCCACAGACTAGCGGGGGCCAACGTCCTGACTTTC.

J is TRBJ2-5 and V is TRBV9; 9 bases match TRBD1. The germline gives CDR1 SGDLS, CDR2 YYNGEE. V shed 1 base and J 2 bases; nucleotides not matched to a gene: 9. The CDR3 has 17 amino acids. CDR3 bases: TGTGCCAGCAGCGTATATGTAGGGGGACAGGGACAAGAGACCCAGTACTTC. Its protein is CASSVYVGGQGQETQYF. Based on the CDR3 plus reference TRBV9 and TRBJ2-5, the full variable domain is DSGVTQTPKHLITATGQRVTLRCSPRSGDLSVYWYQQSLDQGLQFLIQYYNGEERAKGNILERFSAQQFPDLHSELNLSSLELGDSALYFCASSVYVGGQGQETQYFGPGTRLLVL.

The chain has TRBV19 and TRBJ2-7, with 9 bases fitting TRBD1. V was pared by 5 bases and J by 3 bases, with 5 bases of the junction left unmatched. Looked up from germline, CDR1 is LNHDA and CDR2 is SQIVND (reference sequence). This CDR3 has 14 amino acids. This CDR3 is CASSGTGPVYEQYF. DNA for the CDR3: TGTGCCAGTAGTGGGACAGGGCCCGTCTACGAGCAGTACTTC.

The genes are TRBV15 and TRBJ2-2; 8 positions match TRBD2. After removal of 11 bases from V and 4 bases from J, the junction contained 9 bases not matched to a gene. CDR3 length: 14 amino acids. Looked up from germline, CDR1 is LNHNV and CDR2 is YYDKDF (reference sequence). Here the CDR3 DNA reads TGTGCCCTCCGCGGGGGGCTGTTCACCGGGGAGCTGTTTTTT. Its protein product is CALRGGLFTGELFF.

V is TRBV5-4 and J is TRBJ1-2; 9 bases agree with TRBD1. The CDR3 has 14 residues. The germline V gene has CDR1 SGHNT and CDR2 YYREEE (reference sequence). Losses at the gene ends were 3 bases for V and 7 bases for J; bases not matched to a gene: 7. This CDR3 is CASSYPGQGAGYTF. The CDR3 nucleotides are TGTGCCAGCAGCTACCCGGGACAGGGTGCTGGCTACACCTTC.

The V and J genes are TRBV7-9 and TRBJ2-3; TRBD1 or TRBD2 may be the D gene (5 bases each). CDR1 is SEHNR, CDR2 FQNEAQ, per germline (reference sequence). V was pared by 8 bases and J by 0 bases, with 9 bases between. The CDR3 is made up of 13 amino acids. The chain's CDR3 is CASRGRSTDTQYF. In nucleotides, the CDR3 is TGTGCCAGCCGGGGACGGAGCACAGATACGCAGTATTTT.

The chain joins TRBV7-6 to TRBJ2-1; 7 positions match TRBD2. Germline CDR1 SGHVS, CDR2 FNYEAQ. There are 16 residues in the CDR3. The V segment lost 0 bases and the J segment 4 bases; nucleotides outside the gene matches: 6. Here the CDR3 reads CASSLALGLPYNEQFF. CDR3 DNA sequence: TGTGCCAGCAGCTTAGCGCTGGGACTACCTTACAATGAGCAGTTCTTC.

This clone was observed a handful of times. The junction departs from the called germline gene at one end, perhaps through a read error. This rearrangement joins TRBV19 to TRBJ2-1; D call uncertain. Germline CDR1 is LNHDA and CDR2 is SQIVND (reference sequence). The CDR3 totals 15 residues. CDR3 region: CASKVFERSNNEQFF. The CDR3 DNA reads as TGTGCCAGTAAGGTTTTCGAGCGCTCCAACAATGAGCAGTTCTTC.

The chain has TRBV9 and TRBJ1-3; D possibly corresponds to TRBD1 (5 bases). The germline CDR1 and CDR2 sequences are SGDLS and YYNGEE. The ends were cut back, 0 bases at V and 4 bases at J, with 8 bases in the middle. The CDR3 has 14 amino acids. CDR3 in amino acids: CASSVGGIGNTIYF. The DNA of the CDR3 is TGTGCCAGCAGCGTAGGGGGGATCGGAAACACCATATATTTT.

This sequence joins TRBV30 and TRBJ2-7; D gene unclear. CDR3 length: 13 amino acids. Germline V gene sequence: CDR1 GTSNPN, CDR2 SVGIG (reference sequence). The V end was cut by 0 bases, the J end by 2 bases, with 8 bases between. The CDR3 region is CAWSVAGAYEQYF. The CDR3 DNA reads TGTGCCTGGAGTGTGGCAGGTGCCTACGAGCAGTACTTC. The whole variable domain, filled in from reference TRBV30 and TRBJ2-7, reads SQTIHQWPATLVQPVGSPLSLECTVEGTSNPNLYWYRQAAGRGLQLLFYSVGIGQISSEVPQNLSASRPQDRQFILSSKKLLLSDSGFYLCAWSVAGAYEQYFGPGTRLTVT.

The chain is built from TRBV9 and TRBJ2-1, with no clear D. The CDR3 sequence is 15 residues long. V was pared by 2 bases and J by 0 bases, with 9 bases between. Germline CDR1 is SGDLS and CDR2 is YYNGEE. CDR3 nucleotides: TGTGCCAGCAGCGTCGGGTGGAGCTCCTACAATGAGCAGTTCTTC. It translates to CASSVGWSSYNEQFF.

CDR3: CASNGPLNTEAFF. As DNA, the CDR3 is TGTGCCAGCAACGGGCCACTGAACACTGAAGCTTTCTTT. The gene calls are TRBV5-6 and TRBJ1-1; no definite D call. The CDR3 is made up of 13 amino acids. The V and J ends lost 6 bases and 0 bases respectively, with 9 bases between them. Germline V CDR1 and CDR2: SGHDT, YYEEEE. The whole variable domain, remainder taken from reference TRBV5-6 and TRBJ1-1, is DAGVTQSPTHLIKTRGQQVTLRCSPKSGHDTVSWYQQALGQGPQFIFQYYEEEERQRGNFPDRFSGHQFPNYSSELNVNALLLGDSALYLCASNGPLNTEAFFGQGTRLTVV.

This chain uses TRBV5-4 with TRBJ2-7; the D gene is possibly TRBD1 (6 bases). Germline lookup yields CDR1 SGHNT and CDR2 YYREEE (reference sequence). The V end lost 4 bases, the J end lost 2 bases, and 13 bases lay between the germline ends. The length of the CDR3 is 14 residues. CDR3: CASSPRGFPYEQYF. The CDR3 coding sequence is TGTGCCAGCAGCCCCAGGGGTTTCCCCTACGAGCAGTACTTC.

The chain recombines TRBV10-3 with TRBJ2-7; 11 nucleotides align to TRBD1. The CDR3 runs to 14 residues. Trimming at V came to 4 bases and at J to 6 bases, leaving 5 bases not matched to a gene. Germline CDR1 and CDR2: ENHRY and SYGVKD. CDR3 sequence reads: CAISGTGGASEQYF. The DNA for the CDR3 is TGTGCCATCAGTGGGACAGGGGGCGCGTCCGAGCAGTACTTC.

The J gene is TRBJ2-2, the V gene TRBV5-4; D unresolved. Germline V gene lookup returns CDR1 SGHNT and CDR2 YYREEE (reference sequence). The length of the CDR3 is 12 residues. The ends were cut back, 1 base at V and 7 bases at J, with 5 bases in the middle. CDR3 in DNA: TGTGCCAGCAGCTTGTTACGCGGGGAGCTGTTTTTT. Translation gives CASSLLRGELFF.

The chain couples TRBV7-2 to TRBJ1-2; D is unclear. CDR3 length: 13 residues. V was clipped by 1 base and J by 4 bases, with 7 bases between them. Looked up from germline, CDR1 is SGHTA and CDR2 is FQGNSA. The DNA for the CDR3 is TGTGCCAGCAGCTTAGAGTCCCTCTATGGCTACACCTTC. Encoded protein: CASSLESLYGYTF.

The chain joins TRBV4-3 to TRBJ2-1; 9 positions match TRBD2. The CDR3 consists of 18 residues. V shed 2 bases, J shed 6 bases, and the junction held 14 bases outside the gene matches. CDR1 and CDR2 (germline): LGHNA, YSLEER. The CDR3 nucleotides read TGCGCCAGCAGCCAACACAACGCTGGCGGGGGGGCATCCAATGAGCAGTTCTTC. Protein product: CASSQHNAGGGASNEQFF.

The chain employs TRBV2 and TRBJ2-7; D is possibly TRBD1 (6 bases). The CDR3 spans 12 residues. V was pared by 8 bases and J by 0 bases, with 8 bases between. Germline V gene sequence: CDR1 SNHLY, CDR2 FYNNEI. DNA for the CDR3: TGTGCCAGCCGGGACAACTCCTACGAGCAGTACTTC. Translated: CASRDNSYEQYF.